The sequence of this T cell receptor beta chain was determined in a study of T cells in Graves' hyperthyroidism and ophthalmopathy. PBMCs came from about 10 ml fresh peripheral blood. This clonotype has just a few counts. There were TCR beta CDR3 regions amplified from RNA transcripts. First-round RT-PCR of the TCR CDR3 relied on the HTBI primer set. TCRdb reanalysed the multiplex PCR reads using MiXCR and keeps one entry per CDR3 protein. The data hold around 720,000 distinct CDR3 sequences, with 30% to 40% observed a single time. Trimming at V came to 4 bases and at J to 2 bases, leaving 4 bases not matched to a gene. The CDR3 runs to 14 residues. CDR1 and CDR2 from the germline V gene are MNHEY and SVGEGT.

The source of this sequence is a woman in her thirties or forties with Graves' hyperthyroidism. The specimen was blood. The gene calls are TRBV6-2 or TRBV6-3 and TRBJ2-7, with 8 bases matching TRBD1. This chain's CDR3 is CASSSPTGAYEQYF. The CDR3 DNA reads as TGTGCCAGCAGTTCTCCGACAGGGGCCTACGAGCAGTACTTC.